This TCR beta chain was obtained from a study of OX40 agonist ivuxolimab in advanced cancers. Assay used: immunoSEQ multiplex PCR; TCRdb lists only in-frame clones, some missing. The profile shows about 58,000 clones, about 82% of them singletons. V gave up 6 bases and J gave up 4 bases, with 15 bases separating them. CDR3 length: 14 amino acids. The germline V gene encodes CDR1 SEHNR and CDR2 FQNEAQ (reference sequence). The TCR originated in an adult with an advanced solid tumor such as melanoma, head and neck, liver or kidney cancer. The sample was CD4+ or CD8+ T cells sorted from blood, taken in a trial of the OX40 agonist ivuxolimab. The chain has TRBV7-9 and TRBJ1-1, with D uncertain. DNA for the CDR3: TGTGCCAGCAGGACGGATCCTGGAGGCACTGAAGCTTTCTTT. Translated: CASRTDPGGTEAFF.